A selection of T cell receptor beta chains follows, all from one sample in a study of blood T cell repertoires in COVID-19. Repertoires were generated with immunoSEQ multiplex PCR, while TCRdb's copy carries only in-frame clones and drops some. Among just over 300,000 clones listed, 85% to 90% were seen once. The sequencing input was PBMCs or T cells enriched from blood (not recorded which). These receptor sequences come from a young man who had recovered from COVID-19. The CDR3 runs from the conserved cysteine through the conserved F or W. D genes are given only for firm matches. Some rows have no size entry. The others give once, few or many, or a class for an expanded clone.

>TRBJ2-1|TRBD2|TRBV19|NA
CASTEGGSYNEQFF
TGTGCCAGTACCGAGGGAGGGTCCTACAATGAGCAGTTCTTC
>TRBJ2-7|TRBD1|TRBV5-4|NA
CASSKGPRDRDHEQYF
TGTGCCAGCAGCAAGGGCCCCCGGGACAGGGACCACGAGCAGTACTTC
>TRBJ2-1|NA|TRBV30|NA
CAWSTEGDEQFF
TGTGCCTGGAGTACCGAGGGGGATGAGCAGTTCTTC
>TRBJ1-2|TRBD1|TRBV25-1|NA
CASRETGDYGYTF
TGTGCCAGCAGGGAGACAGGGGACTATGGCTACACCTTC
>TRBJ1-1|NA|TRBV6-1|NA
CASSEALQLPNTEAFF
TGTGCCAGCAGTGAAGCGCTGCAACTGCCGAACACTGAAGCTTTCTTT
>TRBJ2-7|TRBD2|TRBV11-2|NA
CASSGKPGLHHQNEQYF
TGTGCCAGCAGCGGGAAGCCGGGACTACACCACCAAAACGAGCAGTACTTC
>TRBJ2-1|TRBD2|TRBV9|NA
CASSVGAGGGSYNEQFF
TGTGCCAGCAGCGTAGGGGCGGGAGGAGGGTCCTACAATGAGCAGTTCTTC
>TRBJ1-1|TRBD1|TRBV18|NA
CASSPPAGGREAFF
TGTGCCAGCTCACCACCGGCAGGGGGCCGTGAAGCTTTCTTT
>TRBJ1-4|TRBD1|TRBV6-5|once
CASKGNRGGEKLFF
TGTGCCAGCAAGGGGAACAGGGGCGGCGAAAAACTGTTTTTT
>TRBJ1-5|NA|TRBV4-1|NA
CASSQEGGRGYNQPQHF
TGCGCCAGCAGCCAAGAGGGTGGAAGGGGATACAATCAGCCCCAGCATTTT
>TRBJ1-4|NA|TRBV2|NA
CASRGKRGNSANEKLFF
TGTGCCAGCAGGGGAAAGAGGGGGAATTCGGCTAATGAAAAACTGTTTTTT
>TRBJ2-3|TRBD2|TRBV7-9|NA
CASSPTFLAASTDTQYF
TGTGCCAGCAGCCCTACGTTCCTAGCGGCTAGCACAGATACGCAGTATTTT
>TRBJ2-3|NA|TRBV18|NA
CASSPSGDSQYF
TGTGCCAGCTCACCATCCGGGGATTCGCAGTATTTT
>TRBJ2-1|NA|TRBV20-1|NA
CSASSRYSYNEQFF
TGCAGTGCTAGTAGCCGATACTCCTACAATGAGCAGTTCTTC
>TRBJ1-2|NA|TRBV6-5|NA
CASRTGYGYTF
TGTGCCAGCAGGACAGGTTATGGCTACACCTTC
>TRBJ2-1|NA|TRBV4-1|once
CASSQPRERYNEQFF
TGCGCCAGCAGCCAACCACGGGAACGATACAATGAGCAGTTCTTC
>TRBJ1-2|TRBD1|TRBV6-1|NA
CASSWDSFYGYTF
TGTGCCAGCAGTTGGGACAGTTTCTATGGCTACACCTTC
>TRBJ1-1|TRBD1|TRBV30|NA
CAWSDTGDFEAFF
TGTGCCTGGAGCGATACAGGGGATTTCGAAGCTTTCTTT
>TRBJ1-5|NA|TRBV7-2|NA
CASSLVGGNQPQHF
TGTGCCAGCAGCTTAGTCGGGGGCAATCAGCCCCAGCATTTT
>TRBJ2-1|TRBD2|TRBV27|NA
CASSLGLAGVYEQFF
TGTGCCAGCAGTCTGGGACTAGCGGGAGTCTATGAGCAGTTCTTC
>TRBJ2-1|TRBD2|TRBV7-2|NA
CASTLLAGEGYNEQFF
TGTGCCAGCACCTTACTAGCGGGAGAGGGGTACAATGAGCAGTTCTTC
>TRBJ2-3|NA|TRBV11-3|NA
CASSLDELDTQYF
TGTGCCAGCAGCTTAGATGAACTAGATACGCAGTATTTT
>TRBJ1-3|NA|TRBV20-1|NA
CSASSGNTIYF
TGCAGTGCATCTTCTGGAAACACCATATATTTT
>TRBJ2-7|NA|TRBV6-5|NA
CASSSLYEQYF
TGTGCCAGCAGTTCCCTGTACGAGCAGTACTTC
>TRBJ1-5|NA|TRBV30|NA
CAWSVTGNQPQHF
TGTGCCTGGAGTGTAACAGGGAATCAGCCCCAGCATTTT
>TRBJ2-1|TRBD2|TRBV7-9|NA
CASNLVSGSYNEQFF
TGTGCCAGCAACTTGGTTAGCGGGTCCTACAATGAGCAGTTCTTC
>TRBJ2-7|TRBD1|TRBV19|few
CASSITPLTGVTYEQYF
TGTGCCAGTAGTATAACCCCTCTGACAGGGGTAACCTACGAGCAGTACTTC
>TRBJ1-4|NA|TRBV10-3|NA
CAISDNSGIKGLNEKLFF
TGTGCCATCAGTGATAACTCGGGCATAAAGGGGTTGAATGAAAAACTGTTTTTT
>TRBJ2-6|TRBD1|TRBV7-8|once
CASSHPRTGAGANVLTF
TGTGCCAGCAGCCACCCCAGGACAGGGGCTGGGGCCAACGTCCTGACTTTC
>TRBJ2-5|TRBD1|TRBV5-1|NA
CASSLAAGGAETQYF
TGCGCCAGCAGCTTGGCGGCAGGGGGCGCGGAGACCCAGTACTTC
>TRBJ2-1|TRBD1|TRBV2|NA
CASSDPGQGGEQFF
TGTGCCAGCAGTGATCCGGGACAGGGAGGAGAGCAGTTCTTC
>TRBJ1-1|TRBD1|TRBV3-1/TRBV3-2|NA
CASSRQGGRNTEAFF
TGTGCCAGCAGCCGACAGGGTGGGAGGAACACTGAAGCTTTCTTT
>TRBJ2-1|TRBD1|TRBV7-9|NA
CASSLEPGQYNEQFF
TGTGCCAGCAGCTTAGAACCGGGACAGTACAATGAGCAGTTCTTC
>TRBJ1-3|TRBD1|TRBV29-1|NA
CSATGDHSGNTIYF
TGCAGCGCGACAGGGGACCACTCTGGAAACACCATATATTTT
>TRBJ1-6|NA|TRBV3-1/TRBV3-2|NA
CASSPGLTLHF
TGTGCCAGCAGCCCCGGACTGACACTCCACTTT
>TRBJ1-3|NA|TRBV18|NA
CASSPERGSSGNTIYF
TGTGCCAGCTCACCCGAACGGGGGTCCTCTGGAAACACCATATATTTT
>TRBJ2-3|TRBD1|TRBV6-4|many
CASSDSGQGTDTQYF
TGTGCCAGCAGTGACTCGGGACAGGGCACAGATACGCAGTATTTT
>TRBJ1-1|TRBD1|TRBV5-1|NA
CASSSAGTGGLRAFF
TGCGCCAGCAGCTCAGCCGGGACAGGGGGCTTGCGGGCTTTCTTT
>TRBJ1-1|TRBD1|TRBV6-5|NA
CASSTRQGGEAFF
TGTGCCAGCAGTACCCGACAGGGGGGAGAAGCTTTCTTT
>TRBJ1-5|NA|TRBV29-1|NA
CSDETGWCNQPQHF
TGCAGCGATGAGACAGGTTGGTGCAATCAGCCCCAGCATTTT
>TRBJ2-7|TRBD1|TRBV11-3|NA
CASSLPGQGYEQYF
TGTGCCAGCAGCTTACCGGGACAGGGCTACGAGCAGTACTTC
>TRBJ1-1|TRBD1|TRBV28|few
CASSLTPRTGGTNTEAFF
TGTGCCAGCAGTTTGACCCCCCGGACAGGGGGCACGAACACTGAAGCTTTCTTT
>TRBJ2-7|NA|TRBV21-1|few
CASSKKLAGVGEQYF
TGTGCCAGCAGCAAAAAGCTAGCGGGAGTAGGCGAGCAGTACTTC
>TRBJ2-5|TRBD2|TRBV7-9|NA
CASSQGSGRETQYF
TGTGCCAGCAGCCAAGGCAGCGGGAGAGAGACCCAGTACTTC
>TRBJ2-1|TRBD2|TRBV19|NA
CASSLASGGEQFF
TGTGCCAGTAGTTTGGCTAGCGGGGGAGAGCAGTTCTTC
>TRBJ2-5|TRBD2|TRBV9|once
CASSPTSGGLRETQYF
TGTGCCAGCAGCCCAACTAGCGGGGGCTTACGAGAGACCCAGTACTTC
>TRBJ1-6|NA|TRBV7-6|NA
CASSLRGRSNYNSPLHF
TGTGCCAGCAGCTTAAGGGGCAGATCGAACTATAATTCACCCCTCCACTTT
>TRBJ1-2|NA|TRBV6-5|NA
CASSSMGPDYGYTF
TGTGCCAGCAGTTCGATGGGGCCAGACTATGGCTACACCTTC
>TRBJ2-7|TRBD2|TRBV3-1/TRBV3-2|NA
CASSRTWTSVSYEQYF
TGTGCCAGCAGCCGAACCTGGACTAGCGTCTCCTACGAGCAGTACTTC
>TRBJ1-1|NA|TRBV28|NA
CASSYPIVERVRDTEAFF
TGTGCCAGCAGTTACCCGATCGTAGAGAGGGTTCGGGACACTGAAGCTTTCTTT
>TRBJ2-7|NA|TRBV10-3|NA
CAISPQGLAYEQYF
TGTGCCATCAGTCCACAGGGTCTAGCCTACGAGCAGTACTTC
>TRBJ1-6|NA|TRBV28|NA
CASSLPVSGSSYNSPLHF
TGTGCCAGCAGTTTACCCGTGAGTGGGAGCTCCTATAATTCACCCCTCCACTTT
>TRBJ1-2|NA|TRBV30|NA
CAWNRGGHNYGYTF
TGTGCCTGGAATAGGGGAGGCCATAACTATGGCTACACCTTC
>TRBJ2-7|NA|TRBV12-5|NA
CASGFLQALQYF
TGTGCTAGTGGTTTTTTACAGGCTCTCCAGTACTTC
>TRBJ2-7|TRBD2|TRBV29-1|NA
CSVDTSGGPYEQYF
TGCAGCGTTGACACTAGCGGGGGTCCCTACGAGCAGTACTTC